This T cell receptor beta chain emerged from a study of T cell repertoires in cytomegalovirus infection. Across the whole study: Recently identified HLA-C-restricted and well-studied HLA-B-restricted CMV epitopes were used. Public TCR beta signatures provided an indication of both CMV infection and a matching HLA type.

The CDR3 runs 17 residues. Per the germline V gene, CDR1 is LNHDA and CDR2 is SQIVND (reference sequence). Trimming removed 1 base from V and 0 bases from J, with 13 bases in between. TCRdb used MiXCR to reprocess the reads, holding one entry per CDR3 protein. There are about 480,000 distinct CDR3 sequences in the sample; 30% to 35% occur only once, and under 20% lies in the top ten. Worth noting for this clonotype: Its target is unknown.

Study-wide findings and caveats: Dominating the ex vivo response were TCR beta clonotypes that were CMV-specific and HLA-C-restricted.

The gene calls are TRBV19 and TRBJ1-5; D is possibly TRBD1 (5 bases). Sequenced material: cultured PBMCs, taken from culture after CMV antigen stimulation. The TCR sequence derives from a human donor in good health (CMV status not recorded). Some clones in this sample may be carry-over from other donors' samples. Written as DNA, the CDR3 is TGTGCCAGTAGTATAGGGGGGAGAACCCATAGCAATCAGCCCCAGCATTTT. Amino acids: CASSIGGRTHSNQPQHF. Based on the CDR3 plus reference TRBV19 and TRBJ1-5, the full variable domain is DGGITQSPKYLFRKEGQNVTLSCEQNLNHDAMYWYRQDPGQGLRLIYYSQIVNDFQKGDIAEGYSVSREKKESFPLTVTSAQKNPTAFYLCASSIGGRTHSNQPQHFGDGTRLSIL.